Given below is one T cell receptor beta chain in context. These data originate in a study of blood T cell repertoires in COVID-19. Whole-study context: PBMCs, B-cell-depleted T cells, or T cells were the source of the cDNA or gDNA that made up the material.

Those who participated ranged in age from 18 to 89 years and resided in 20 to 30 US areas. Participant reports of clinical history set cohort assignment. Original handling: Counts of nucleated cells, estimated from reference gene primer amplification, were obtained. Measured with immunoSEQ multiplex PCR; TCRdb has only the in-frame clones, and not every one. V, J and clone size are those of that table, while D and trimming were read from the DNA. The sample carries 250,000 or so clones, around 87% recorded once. V dropped 2 bases and J dropped 4 bases, with 18 bases sitting between them. The CDR3 extends over 16 amino acids. Germline V CDR1 and CDR2: MDHEN, SYDVKM.

The sequence came from a woman aged 45-65 years who had recovered from COVID-19. This chain uses TRBV28 with TRBJ2-7, with TRBD2 as a possible D gene (5 bases). Sequenced sample: PBMCs or T cells enriched from blood (not recorded which). The CDR3 region is CASSLIGGLPPYEQYF. CDR3 coding DNA: TGTGCCAGCAGTTTAATCGGCGGGCTCCCTCCTTACGAGCAGTACTTC.